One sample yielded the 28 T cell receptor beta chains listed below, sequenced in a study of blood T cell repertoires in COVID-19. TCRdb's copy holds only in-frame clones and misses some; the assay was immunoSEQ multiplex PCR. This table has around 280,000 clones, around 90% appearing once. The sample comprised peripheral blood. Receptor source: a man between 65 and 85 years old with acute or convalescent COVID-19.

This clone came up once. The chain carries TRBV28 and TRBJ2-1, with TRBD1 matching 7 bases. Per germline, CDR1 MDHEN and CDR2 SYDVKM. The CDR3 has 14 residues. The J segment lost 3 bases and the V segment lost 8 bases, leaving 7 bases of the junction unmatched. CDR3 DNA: TGTGCCAGCGAGGGGGCAGGGGGCTACAATGAGCAGTTCTTC. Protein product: CASEGAGGYNEQFF.

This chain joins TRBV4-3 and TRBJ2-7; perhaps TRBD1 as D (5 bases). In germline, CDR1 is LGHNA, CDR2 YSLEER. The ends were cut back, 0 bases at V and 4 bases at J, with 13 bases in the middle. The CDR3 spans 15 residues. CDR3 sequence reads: CASSQEYGRAYEQYF. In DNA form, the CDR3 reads TGCGCCAGCAGCCAAGAGTACGGCAGGGCATACGAGCAGTACTTC.

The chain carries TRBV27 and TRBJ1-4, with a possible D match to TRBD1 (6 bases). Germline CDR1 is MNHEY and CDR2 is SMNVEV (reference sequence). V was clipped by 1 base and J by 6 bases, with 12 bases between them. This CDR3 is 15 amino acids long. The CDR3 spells CASSLWGGADEKLFF. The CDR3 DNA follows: TGTGCCAGCAGTTTATGGGGGGGGGCCGATGAAAAACTGTTTTTT.

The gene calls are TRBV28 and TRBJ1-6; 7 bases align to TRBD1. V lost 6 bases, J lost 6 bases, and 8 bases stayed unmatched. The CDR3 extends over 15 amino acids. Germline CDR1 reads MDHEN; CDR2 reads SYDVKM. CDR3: CASSRGDRLNSPLHF. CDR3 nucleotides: TGTGCCAGCAGCCGAGGGGACAGACTTAATTCACCCCTCCACTTT.

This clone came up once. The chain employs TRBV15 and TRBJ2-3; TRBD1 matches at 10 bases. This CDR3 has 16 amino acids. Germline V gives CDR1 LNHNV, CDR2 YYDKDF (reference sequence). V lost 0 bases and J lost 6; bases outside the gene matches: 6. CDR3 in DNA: TGTGCCACCAGCAGAGATTGGGACAGGGGAGGTGATACGCAGTATTTT. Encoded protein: CATSRDWDRGGDTQYF.

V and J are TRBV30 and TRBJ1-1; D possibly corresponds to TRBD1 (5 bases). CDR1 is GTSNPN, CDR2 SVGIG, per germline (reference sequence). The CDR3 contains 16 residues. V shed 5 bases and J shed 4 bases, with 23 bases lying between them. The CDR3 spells CAWGGRWGSQGTEAFF. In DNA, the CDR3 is TGTGCCTGGGGAGGGAGATGGGGCAGCCAGGGCACTGAAGCTTTCTTT.

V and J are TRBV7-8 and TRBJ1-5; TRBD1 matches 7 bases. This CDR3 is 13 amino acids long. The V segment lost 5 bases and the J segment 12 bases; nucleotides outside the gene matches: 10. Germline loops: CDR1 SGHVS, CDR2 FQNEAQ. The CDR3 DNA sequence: TGTGCCAGCAGCACGGGACAGACGGGTCTCCAGCATTTT. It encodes CASSTGQTGLQHF. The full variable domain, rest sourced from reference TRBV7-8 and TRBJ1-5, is GAGVSQSPRYKVAKRGQDVALRCDPISGHVSLFWYQQALGQGPEFLTYFQNEAQLDKSGLPSDRFFAERPEGSVSTLKIQRTQQEDSAVYLCASSTGQTGLQHFGDGTRLSIL.

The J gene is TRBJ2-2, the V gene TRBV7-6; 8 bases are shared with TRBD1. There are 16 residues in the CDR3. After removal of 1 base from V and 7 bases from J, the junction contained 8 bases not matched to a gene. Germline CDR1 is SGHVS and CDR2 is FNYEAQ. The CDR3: CASSLGQGKIGGELFF. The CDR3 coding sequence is TGTGCCAGCAGCTTAGGACAGGGGAAGATCGGCGGGGAGCTGTTTTTT.

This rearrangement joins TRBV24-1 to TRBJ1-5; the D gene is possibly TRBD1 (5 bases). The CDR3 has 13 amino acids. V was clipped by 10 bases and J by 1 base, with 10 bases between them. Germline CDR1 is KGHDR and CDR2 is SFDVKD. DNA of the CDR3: TGTGCCACAGACGGGGGGAGCAATCAGCCCCAGCATTTT. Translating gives CATDGGSNQPQHF.

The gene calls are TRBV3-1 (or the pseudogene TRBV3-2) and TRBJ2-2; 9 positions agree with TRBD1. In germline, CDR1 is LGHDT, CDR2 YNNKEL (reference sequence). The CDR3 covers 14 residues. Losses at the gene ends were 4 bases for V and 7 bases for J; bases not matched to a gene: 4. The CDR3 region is CASSRLTGGGELFF. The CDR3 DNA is TGTGCCAGCAGCCGCCTGACAGGGGGCGGGGAGCTGTTTTTT.

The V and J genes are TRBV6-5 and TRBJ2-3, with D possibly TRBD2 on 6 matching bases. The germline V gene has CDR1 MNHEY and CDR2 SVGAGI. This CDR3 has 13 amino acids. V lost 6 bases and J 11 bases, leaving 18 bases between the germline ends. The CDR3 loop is CASSRTREVRQYF. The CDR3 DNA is TGTGCCAGCAGCCGCACCAGGGAGGTCAGGCAGTATTTT.

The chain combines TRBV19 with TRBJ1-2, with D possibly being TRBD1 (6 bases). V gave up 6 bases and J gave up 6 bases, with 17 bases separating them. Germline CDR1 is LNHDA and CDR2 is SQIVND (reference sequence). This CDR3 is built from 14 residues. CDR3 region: CASSRTAVGDGYTF. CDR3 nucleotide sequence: TGTGCCAGTAGCCGGACAGCCGTGGGGGATGGCTACACCTTC.

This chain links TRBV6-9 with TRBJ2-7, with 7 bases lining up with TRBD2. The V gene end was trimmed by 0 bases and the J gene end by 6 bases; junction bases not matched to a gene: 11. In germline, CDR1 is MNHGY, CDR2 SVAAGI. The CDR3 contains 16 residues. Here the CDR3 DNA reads TGTGCCAGCAGTTATTCGTCCGGGGGGAGTGGGGCCGAGCAGTACTTC. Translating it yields CASSYSSGGSGAEQYF.

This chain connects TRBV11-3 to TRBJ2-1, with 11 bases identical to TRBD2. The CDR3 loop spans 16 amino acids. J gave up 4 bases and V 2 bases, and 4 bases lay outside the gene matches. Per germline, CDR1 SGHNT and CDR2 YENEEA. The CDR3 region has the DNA TGTGCCAGCAGCTTATTAGCGGGAGGGCCATACAATGAGCAGTTCTTC. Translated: CASSLLAGGPYNEQFF.

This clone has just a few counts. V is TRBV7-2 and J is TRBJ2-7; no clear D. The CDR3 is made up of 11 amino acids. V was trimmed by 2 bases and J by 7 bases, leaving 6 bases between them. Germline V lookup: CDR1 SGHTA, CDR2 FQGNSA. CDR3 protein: CASSLNREQYF. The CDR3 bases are TGTGCCAGCAGCTTAAACAGAGAGCAGTACTTC. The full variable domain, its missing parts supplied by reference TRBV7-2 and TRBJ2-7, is GAGVSQSPSNKVTEKGKDVELRCDPISGHTALYWYRQSLGQGLEFLIYFQGNSAPDKSGLPSDRFSAERTGGSVSTLTIQRTQQEDSAVYLCASSLNREQYFGPGTRLTVT.

The CDR3 nucleotides read TGTGCCAGCAGCCGATGGAGGGATGAAAAACTGTTTTTT. This translates into CASSRWRDEKLFF. The rearrangement links TRBV2 to TRBJ1-4, with D hard to call. From germline, CDR1 is SNHLY and CDR2 FYNNEI. The CDR3 is made up of 13 amino acids. With 6 bases removed from V and 6 bases from J, the gap between germline ends came to 11 bases.

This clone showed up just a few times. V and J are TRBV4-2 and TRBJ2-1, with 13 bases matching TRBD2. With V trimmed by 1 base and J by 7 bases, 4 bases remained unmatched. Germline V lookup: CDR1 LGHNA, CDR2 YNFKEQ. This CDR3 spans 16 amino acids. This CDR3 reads CASSQGLAGGTNEQFF. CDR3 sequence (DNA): TGTGCCAGCAGCCAAGGACTAGCGGGGGGCACGAATGAGCAGTTCTTC.

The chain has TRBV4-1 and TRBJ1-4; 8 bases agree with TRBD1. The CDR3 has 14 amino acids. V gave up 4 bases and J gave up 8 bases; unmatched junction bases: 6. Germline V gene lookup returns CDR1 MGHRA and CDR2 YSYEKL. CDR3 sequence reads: CASSLRTGQEKLFF. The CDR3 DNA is TGCGCCAGCAGCCTTCGGACAGGGCAGGAAAAACTGTTTTTT.

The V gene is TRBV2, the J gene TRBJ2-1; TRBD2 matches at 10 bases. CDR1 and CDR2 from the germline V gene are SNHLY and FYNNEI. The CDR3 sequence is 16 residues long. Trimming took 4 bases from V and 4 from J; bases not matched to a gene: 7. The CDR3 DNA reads TGTGCCAGCAGTGCCCGGCTAGCGGGGGTGTACAATGAGCAGTTCTTC. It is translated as CASSARLAGVYNEQFF.

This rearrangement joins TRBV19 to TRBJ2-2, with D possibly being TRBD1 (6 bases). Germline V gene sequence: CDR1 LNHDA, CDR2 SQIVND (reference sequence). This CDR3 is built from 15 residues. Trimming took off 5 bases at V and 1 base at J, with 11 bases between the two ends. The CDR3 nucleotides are TGTGCCAGTAGTCAGTCAGGGGTGAACACCGGGGAGCTGTTTTTT. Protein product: CASSQSGVNTGELFF.

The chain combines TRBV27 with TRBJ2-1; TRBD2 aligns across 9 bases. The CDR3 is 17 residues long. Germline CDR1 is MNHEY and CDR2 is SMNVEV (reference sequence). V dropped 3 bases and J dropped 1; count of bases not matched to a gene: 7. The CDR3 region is CASSLFPSGMSYNEQFF. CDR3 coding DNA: TGTGCCAGCAGTTTGTTTCCTAGCGGGATGTCCTACAATGAGCAGTTCTTC.

The CDR3: CASSLVRQGLTETQYF. The CDR3 nucleotides read TGTGCCAGCAGCTTAGTTCGGCAGGGCCTTACGGAGACCCAGTACTTC. The chain uses TRBV7-2 and TRBJ2-5; D is possibly TRBD1 (5 bases). The V and J ends lost 1 base and 5 bases respectively, with 17 bases between them. Germline V gene sequence: CDR1 SGHTA, CDR2 FQGNSA. This CDR3 comprises 16 residues. The entire variable domain, with the rest obtained from reference TRBV7-2 and TRBJ2-5, is as follows: GAGVSQSPSNKVTEKGKDVELRCDPISGHTALYWYRQSLGQGLEFLIYFQGNSAPDKSGLPSDRFSAERTGGSVSTLTIQRTQQEDSAVYLCASSLVRQGLTETQYFGPGTRLLVL.

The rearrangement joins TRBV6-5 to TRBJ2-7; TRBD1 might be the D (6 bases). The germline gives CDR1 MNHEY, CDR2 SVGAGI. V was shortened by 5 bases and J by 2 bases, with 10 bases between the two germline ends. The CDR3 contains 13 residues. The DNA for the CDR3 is TGTGCCAGCAGTCAGCAGGGGCCCTACGAGCAGTACTTC. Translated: CASSQQGPYEQYF.

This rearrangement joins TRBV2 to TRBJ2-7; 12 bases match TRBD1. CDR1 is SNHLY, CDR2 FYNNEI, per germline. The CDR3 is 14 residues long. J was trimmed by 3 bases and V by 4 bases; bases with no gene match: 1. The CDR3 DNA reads TGTGCCAGCAGTGGGGACAGGGGGCACTACGAGCAGTACTTC. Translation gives CASSGDRGHYEQYF.

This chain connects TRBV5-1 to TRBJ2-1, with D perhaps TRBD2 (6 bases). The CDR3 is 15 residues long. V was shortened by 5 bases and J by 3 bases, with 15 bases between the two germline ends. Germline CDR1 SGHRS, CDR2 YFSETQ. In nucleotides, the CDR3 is TGCGCCAGCAGTGTCGCGGGACCGCACTACAATGAGCAGTTCTTC. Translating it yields CASSVAGPHYNEQFF. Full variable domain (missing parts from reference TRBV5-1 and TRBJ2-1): KAGVTQTPRYLIKTRGQQVTLSCSPISGHRSVSWYQQTPGQGLQFLFEYFSETQRNKGNFPGRFSGRQFSNSRSEMNVSTLELGDSALYLCASSVAGPHYNEQFFGPGTRLTVL.

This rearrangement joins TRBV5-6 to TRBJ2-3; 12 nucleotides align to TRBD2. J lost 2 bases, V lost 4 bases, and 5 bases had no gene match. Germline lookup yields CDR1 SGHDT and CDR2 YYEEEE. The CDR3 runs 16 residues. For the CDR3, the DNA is TGTGCCAGCAGCCTAACTAGCGGGAGGCTCACAGATACGCAGTATTTT. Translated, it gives CASSLTSGRLTDTQYF.

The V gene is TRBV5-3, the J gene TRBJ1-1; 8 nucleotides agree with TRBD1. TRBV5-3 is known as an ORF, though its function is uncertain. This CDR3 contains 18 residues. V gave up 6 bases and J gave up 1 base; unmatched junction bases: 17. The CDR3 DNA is TGTGCCAGAACGTCTGGCGACCCACCCGGGACAGGGAACACTGAAGCTTTCTTT. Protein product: CARTSGDPPGTGNTEAFF.

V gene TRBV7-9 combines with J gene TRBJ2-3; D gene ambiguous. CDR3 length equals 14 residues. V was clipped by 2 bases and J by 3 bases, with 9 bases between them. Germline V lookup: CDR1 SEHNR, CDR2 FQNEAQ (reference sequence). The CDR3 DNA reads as TGTGCCAGCAGCTTAACACAGCCTACAGATACGCAGTATTTT. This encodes CASSLTQPTDTQYF.